What follows are 11 T cell receptor beta chains derived from one specimen sequenced in a study of immune heterogeneity within non-small cell lung tumors. As template, the study used bulk tumor genomic DNA at 550 to 700 ng per sample. Taken during surgery, several biopsies per primary tumor were spaced as far apart as possible within the tumor mass. The study enrolled patients with untreated, newly diagnosed non-small cell lung cancer who underwent curative surgery. Multiplex PCR (32 V and 13 J primers) was used to amplify the TCR beta CDR3. Each CDR3 protein gets one entry after TCRdb re-called the multiplex PCR reads with MiXCR. The table records some 10,000 distinct CDR3 sequences, roughly a quarter of them present only once. Material: lung tumor tissue. These receptors all stem from a man in his fifties with non-small cell lung cancer.

V and J are TRBV5-4 and TRBJ2-1; possibly TRBD1 for D (5 bases). The length of the CDR3 is 14 residues. The germline CDR1 and CDR2 sequences are SGHNT and YYREEE (reference sequence). V lost 6 bases and J 6 bases, leaving 16 bases between the germline ends. Written as DNA, the CDR3 is TGTGCCAGCATCCTAGACTCCGACAGCAATGAGCAGTTCTTC. The encoded protein is CASILDSDSNEQFF.

This clonotype was seen more than once but under ten times. The gene calls are TRBV3-1 and TRBJ1-1, with TRBD1 matching 9 bases. In germline, CDR1 is LGHDT, CDR2 YNNKEL (reference sequence). Trimming took 4 bases from V and 1 from J; bases not matched to a gene: 1. There are 14 residues in the CDR3. CDR3 DNA: TGTGCCAGCAGCCTACAGGGGGCGAACACTGAAGCTTTCTTT. Translation gives CASSLQGANTEAFF. The full variable domain, completed using reference TRBV3-1 and TRBJ1-1, is DTAVSQTPKYLVTQMGNDKSIKCEQNLGHDTMYWYKQDSKKFLKIMFSYNNKELIINETVPNRFSPKSPDKAHLNLHINSLELGDSAVYFCASSLQGANTEAFFGQGTRLTVV.

This clonotype was observed at least ten times. V usage is TRBV12-5 and J usage is TRBJ2-1; 7 bases are a match to TRBD2. Germline V gene data show CDR1 as LGHNT and CDR2 as FRNRAP. This CDR3 has 12 residues. Trimming took 6 bases from V and 8 from J; bases not matched to a gene: 4. The CDR3 DNA sequence: TGTGCTAGTGGGCGGGAGTGGTATGAGCAGTTCTTC. Translated, it gives CASGREWYEQFF.

As concerns this clonotype: One end of the junction is discordant with germline, which a read error may explain. The chain couples TRBV5-1 to TRBJ2-5; 7 nucleotides match TRBD2. Germline V gives CDR1 SGHRS, CDR2 YFSETQ. This CDR3 has 17 residues. The CDR3 sequence: CASSLSSPGRVGETKYF. In DNA, the CDR3 is TGCGCCAGCAGCTTGAGTTCACCGGGGAGGGTCGGAGAGACCAAGTACTTC.

This clonotype was detected ten times or more. The chain employs TRBV28 and TRBJ1-5; 7 positions agree with TRBD1. CDR3 size: 17 residues. The V gene end was trimmed by 7 bases and the J gene end by 0 bases; junction bases not matched to a gene: 12. Looked up from germline, CDR1 is MDHEN and CDR2 is SYDVKM. CDR3 protein: CASTNSGQTYSNQPQHF. The CDR3 DNA sequence: TGTGCCAGCACCAATTCGGGACAGACGTATAGCAATCAGCCCCAGCATTTT.

There are many counts of this clonotype. This chain connects TRBV2 to TRBJ1-1; maybe TRBD1 (6 bases). Germline assignment: CDR1 SNHLY and CDR2 FYNNEI. This CDR3 has 18 residues. Trimming removed 6 bases at V and 1 base at J, with 24 bases between. For the CDR3, the DNA is TGTGCCAGCAGCAAAGTTTTCTTCAGACAGGACTCGAACACTGAAGCTTTCTTT. Amino acids: CASSKVFFRQDSNTEAFF.

This clonotype was counted between two and nine times. One junction end disagrees with the germline gene, perhaps due to a read error. This chain uses TRBV11-1 with TRBJ1-4; the match to TRBD1 covers 7 bases. CDR1 and CDR2 (germline): SGHAT, FQDESV (reference sequence). The CDR3 runs to 14 residues. The CDR3 loop is CASSLETGNGKLFF. CDR3 bases: TGTGCCAGCAGCTTAGAGACAGGGAATGGAAAACTGTTTTTT. The full variable domain, with the rest looked up from reference TRBV11-1 and TRBJ1-4, is EAEVAQSPRYKITEKSQAVAFWCDPISGHATLYWYRQILGQGPELLVQFQDESVVDDSQLPKDRFSAERLKGVDSTLKIQPAELGDSAMYLCASSLETGNGKLFFGSGTQLSVL.

This clonotype came up many times. The rearrangement uses TRBV19 and TRBJ2-2; unclear D gene. Germline V gives CDR1 LNHDA, CDR2 SQIVND (reference sequence). Trimming removed 4 bases at V and 7 bases at J, with 16 bases between. This CDR3 is 15 amino acids long. Here the CDR3 reads CASSTDGDVIGELFF. As DNA, the CDR3 is TGTGCCAGTAGTACGGACGGAGACGTTATCGGGGAGCTGTTTTTT.

As regards this clonotype: This may be a read error: a much more frequent sequence differs by one nucleotide. J is TRBJ2-1 and V is TRBV28; perhaps TRBD1 as D (7 bases). Germline CDR1 reads MDHEN; CDR2 reads SYDVKM. This CDR3 is 13 amino acids long. This CDR3 is CASSPGGGNVQFF. CDR3 nucleotides: TGTGCCAGCAGCCCCGGAGGGGGCAATGTGCAGTTCTTC.

In this sample, this clonotype is medium-sized. The J gene is TRBJ2-7, the V gene TRBV5-1; 7 bases are shared with TRBD2. From germline, CDR1 is SGHRS and CDR2 YFSETQ. J gave up 0 bases and V 4 bases, and 7 bases lay outside the gene matches. The CDR3 loop spans 15 amino acids. This CDR3 reads CASSPRVAGSYEQYF. DNA for the CDR3: TGCGCCAGCAGCCCCAGGGTAGCGGGCTCCTACGAGCAGTACTTC.

There are a few counts of this clonotype. The chain couples TRBV5-6 to TRBJ2-2; D is unclear. Trimming took 1 base from V and 1 from J, leaving 5 bases between them. CDR3 length equals 14 residues. In germline, CDR1 is SGHDT, CDR2 YYEEEE. CDR3 sequence (DNA): TGTGCCAGCAGCTTGACCCGGAACACCGGGGAGCTGTTTTTT. This gives the protein CASSLTRNTGELFF. Full variable domain (outside the CDR3, taken from reference TRBV5-6 and TRBJ2-2): DAGVTQSPTHLIKTRGQQVTLRCSPKSGHDTVSWYQQALGQGPQFIFQYYEEEERQRGNFPDRFSGHQFPNYSSELNVNALLLGDSALYLCASSLTRNTGELFFGEGSRLTVL.